One sample yielded the 22 T cell receptor beta chains listed below, sequenced in a study of response to subunit inactivated influenza vaccine. MiXCR, applied by TCRdb to the RT-PCR reads, yields one record per CDR3 protein. Of about 190,000 distinct CDR3 sequences in the sample, 13% to 15% were seen once. The sample was CD8+ T cells sorted from PBMCs, taken around 5 days after vaccination. Receptors originate from a man aged 50-60 years who received an inactivated influenza vaccine.

The J gene is TRBJ2-5, the V gene TRBV28; D remains unclear. This CDR3 contains 13 residues. Trimming shortened V by 2 bases and J by 5 bases, and 9 bases separated the two germline ends. Germline V gene sequence: CDR1 MDHEN, CDR2 SYDVKM. CDR3 bases: TGTGCCAGCAGTTTAAAGGTGTGGGAGACCCAGTACTTC. Translation: CASSLKVWETQYF.

On this clonotype: This may be a read error: a much more frequent sequence differs by one nucleotide. The chain combines TRBV7-6 with TRBJ2-7; 8 bases align to TRBD1. Germline lookup yields CDR1 SGHVS and CDR2 FNYEAQ. After removal of 3 bases from V and 2 bases from J, the junction contained 3 bases not matched to a gene. The CDR3 runs 14 residues. The CDR3 spells CASSFRDRTYEQYF. DNA for the CDR3: TGTGCCAGCAGCTTCCGGGACAGGACCTACGAGCAGTACTTC.

This clonotype has just a few counts. The chain is built from TRBV5-1 and TRBJ2-3; a possible D gene is TRBD2 (5 bases). CDR1 SGHRS and CDR2 YFSETQ come from the germline V gene. The CDR3 contains 14 residues. Trimming removed 1 base from V and 6 bases from J, with 12 bases in between. The CDR3 bases are TGCGCCAGCAGCTTGAACCCGCGAGGGGATACGCAGTATTTT. It is translated as CASSLNPRGDTQYF. The full variable domain, completed using reference TRBV5-1 and TRBJ2-3, is KAGVTQTPRYLIKTRGQQVTLSCSPISGHRSVSWYQQTPGQGLQFLFEYFSETQRNKGNFPGRFSGRQFSNSRSEMNVSTLELGDSALYLCASSLNPRGDTQYFGPGTRLTVL.

Only a few counts were recorded for this clonotype. The gene calls are TRBV7-2 and TRBJ1-3; D is perhaps TRBD1 (5 bases). The CDR3 has 16 amino acids. The germline V and J ends were trimmed by 4 bases and 5 bases, with 18 bases remaining between them. The germline V gene encodes CDR1 SGHTA and CDR2 FQGNSA. Written as DNA, the CDR3 is TGTGCCAGCAGCTCCTGGGGGAGCAGGGACCGAAACACCATATATTTT. Translation: CASSSWGSRDRNTIYF.

This clonotype was found many times. This chain links TRBV12-3 or TRBV12-4 with TRBJ2-2, with TRBD2 identical over 9 bases. V lost 6 bases, J lost 11 bases, and 4 bases stayed unmatched. This CDR3 spans 12 amino acids. This chain's CDR3 is CASSWTSAELFF. The CDR3 region has the DNA TGTGCCAGCAGCTGGACTAGCGCAGAGCTGTTTTTT.

This chain joins TRBV7-9 and TRBJ2-5; 9 nucleotides match TRBD2. CDR3 length: 15 amino acids. J lost 5 bases, V lost 6 bases, and 10 bases had no gene match. Germline V gene lookup returns CDR1 SEHNR and CDR2 FQNEAQ (reference sequence). The CDR3 protein is CASRRIAGVGETQYF. The DNA for the CDR3 is TGTGCCAGCAGACGGATAGCGGGAGTGGGTGAGACCCAGTACTTC. The whole variable domain, filled in from reference TRBV7-9 and TRBJ2-5, reads DTGVSQNPRHKITKRGQNVTFRCDPISEHNRLYWYRQTLGQGPEFLTYFQNEAQLEKSRLLSDRFSAERPKGSFSTLEIQRTEQGDSAMYLCASRRIAGVGETQYFGPGTRLLVL.

This clonotype was seen more than once but under ten times. V gene TRBV20-1 combines with J gene TRBJ2-7; 7 bases are a match to TRBD2. Germline CDR1 reads DFQATT; CDR2 reads SNEGSKA (reference sequence). This CDR3 comprises 13 residues. The ends lost 4 bases at V and 4 bases at J; junction bases unmatched: 7. In DNA form, the CDR3 reads TGCAGTGCTACCGGGGGGAGGGAGTACGAGCAGTACTTC. It yields the protein CSATGGREYEQYF.

This clonotype was observed a few times. The rearrangement uses TRBV9 and TRBJ2-7, with D unclear. The germline V gene has CDR1 SGDLS and CDR2 YYNGEE. Deletions cut 1 base from V and 5 bases from J, with 7 bases between. This CDR3 comprises 12 residues. CDR3 region: CASSVIGHEQYF. CDR3 in DNA: TGTGCCAGCAGCGTAATTGGCCACGAGCAGTACTTC.

This clonotype has more than one count but fewer than ten. The chain combines TRBV29-1 with TRBJ2-7; D perhaps matches TRBD1 (6 bases). The germline V gene encodes CDR1 SQVTM and CDR2 ANQGSEA. This CDR3 is built from 13 residues. Trimming cost V 5 bases and J 0 bases, with 11 bases left between them. CDR3 in amino acids: CSVKTGSSYEQYF. The DNA for the CDR3 is TGCAGCGTTAAGACAGGAAGCTCCTACGAGCAGTACTTC.

Ten or more counts support this clonotype. The chain links TRBV7-9 to TRBJ2-2; either TRBD1 or TRBD2 may fit D (5 bases each). From germline, CDR1 is SEHNR and CDR2 FQNEAQ (reference sequence). The CDR3 is 12 amino acids. V was trimmed by 3 bases and J by 6 bases, leaving 5 bases between them. In DNA form, the CDR3 reads TGTGCCAGCAGCTTGGGGGCCGGGGAGCTGTTTTTT. This encodes CASSLGAGELFF.

This chain links TRBV6-5 with TRBJ1-2; a possible D gene is TRBD1 (5 bases). With 2 bases removed from V and 2 bases from J, the gap between germline ends came to 12 bases. The germline V gene encodes CDR1 MNHEY and CDR2 SVGAGI. The CDR3 runs to 15 residues. The CDR3 sequence is CASSYPAGGNYGYTF. The CDR3 DNA is TGTGCCAGCAGTTACCCGGCCGGGGGGAACTATGGCTACACCTTC.

There are a few counts of this clonotype. The chain's CDR3 is CASSLSGTGGDEQYF. As DNA, the CDR3 is TGTGCCAGCAGTTTATCGGGTACAGGGGGCGACGAGCAGTACTTC. The V call is TRBV27, the J call TRBJ2-7; 9 bases fit TRBD1. The length of the CDR3 is 15 residues. Germline V gives CDR1 MNHEY, CDR2 SMNVEV (reference sequence). The V segment lost 0 bases and the J segment 5 bases; nucleotides outside the gene matches: 5.

V and J are TRBV5-6 and TRBJ2-3; no clear D. Germline-derived CDR1 and CDR2 are SGHDT and YYEEEE. CDR3 length equals 15 residues. V dropped 0 bases and J dropped 2 bases, with 10 bases sitting between them. The CDR3, as DNA: TGTGCCAGCAGCTTGGGAGTACGCGTCACAGATACGCAGTATTTT. Protein sequence: CASSLGVRVTDTQYF.

The table lists this clonotype with many counts. The genes are TRBV20-1 and TRBJ2-7; 11 bases match TRBD1. Germline trimming cut 6 bases from V and 5 bases from J; bases unmatched to any gene: 15. Per germline, CDR1 DFQATT and CDR2 SNEGSKA (reference sequence). CDR3 length: 16 amino acids. CDR3 protein: CSANVVLGQGADEQYF. The DNA for the CDR3 is TGCAGTGCGAATGTAGTACTAGGACAGGGGGCAGACGAGCAGTACTTC.

J is TRBJ2-7 and V is TRBV4-1; a weak D match, TRBD1 (7 bases). Deletions cut 1 base from V and 2 bases from J, with 12 bases between. The CDR3 length is 15 residues. Germline V gives CDR1 MGHRA, CDR2 YSYEKL. CDR3 loop: CASSQGRGETYEQYF. In DNA, the CDR3 is TGCGCCAGCAGCCAAGGCAGGGGGGAGACCTACGAGCAGTACTTC.

This clonotype has just a few counts. The V call is TRBV6-2 or TRBV6-3, the J call TRBJ1-5, with a possible D match to TRBD1 (6 bases). This CDR3 is 16 amino acids long. From germline, CDR1 is MNHEY and CDR2 SVGEGT. Trimming left V 0 bases short and J 3 bases short, with 12 bases between. Here the CDR3 DNA reads TGTGCCAGCAGTTACTCATCGGACAGCTACAATCAGCCCCAGCATTTT. It yields the protein CASSYSSDSYNQPQHF.

This clonotype was seen many times. The CDR3 coding sequence is TGCGCCAGCAGCTTGAACCCCTCCTACGAGCAGTACTTC. Residues: CASSLNPSYEQYF. The chain has TRBV5-1 and TRBJ2-7, with D unclear. CDR3 size: 13 residues. V dropped 1 base and J dropped 0 bases, with 5 bases sitting between them. Looked up from germline, CDR1 is SGHRS and CDR2 is YFSETQ. The variable domain in full, completed from reference TRBV5-1 and TRBJ2-7, reads KAGVTQTPRYLIKTRGQQVTLSCSPISGHRSVSWYQQTPGQGLQFLFEYFSETQRNKGNFPGRFSGRQFSNSRSEMNVSTLELGDSALYLCASSLNPSYEQYFGPGTRLTVT.

This clonotype has just a few counts. The V gene is TRBV11-1, the J gene TRBJ2-1; tentatively, D is TRBD2 (6 bases). The CDR3 runs 15 residues. V dropped 5 bases and J dropped 3 bases, with 14 bases sitting between them. The V gene's germline CDR1 is SGHAT and CDR2 FQDESV (reference sequence). CDR3 sequence reads: CASSHRDSIYNEQFF. The CDR3 region has the DNA TGTGCCAGCAGCCACCGGGACTCCATCTACAATGAGCAGTTCTTC. The full variable domain, its missing parts supplied by reference TRBV11-1 and TRBJ2-1, is EAEVAQSPRYKITEKSQAVAFWCDPISGHATLYWYRQILGQGPELLVQFQDESVVDDSQLPKDRFSAERLKGVDSTLKIQPAELGDSAMYLCASSHRDSIYNEQFFGPGTRLTVL.

The chain couples TRBV9 to TRBJ2-2; TRBD2 matches 8 bases. The CDR3 has 18 amino acids. The germline CDR1 and CDR2 sequences are SGDLS and YYNGEE. With 3 bases clipped from V and 7 bases from J, the junction kept 17 bases outside the gene matches. The DNA of the CDR3 is TGTGCCAGCAGCGGGATCGCCGGAGCGGGGGCCAGAAGCGGGGAGCTGTTTTTT. Protein sequence: CASSGIAGAGARSGELFF.

The chain joins TRBV21-1 to TRBJ2-1; TRBD2 was called by the table and not checked on the DNA. TRBV21-1 is noted as a pseudogene. The CDR3 length is 16 residues. The chain's CDR3 is CASSKVSSGRVDEQFF. CDR3 DNA sequence: TGTGCCAGCAGCAAAGTATCCAGCGGGAGAGTCGATGAGCAGTTCTTC.

In its sample, this clonotype was seen a few times. The V gene is TRBV27, the J gene TRBJ2-2; 7 nucleotides line up with TRBD2. The CDR3 totals 16 residues. From germline, CDR1 is MNHEY and CDR2 SMNVEV (reference sequence). The trim removed 3 bases at V and 4 bases at J, leaving 8 bases unmatched. CDR3 nucleotides: TGTGCCAGCAGTTTGCTCCTAGCGGAAACCACCGGGGAGCTGTTTTTT. It is translated as CASSLLLAETTGELFF.

V usage is TRBV7-9 and J usage is TRBJ2-7; D might be TRBD1 (6 bases). CDR3 length: 12 amino acids. Germline values: CDR1 SEHNR, CDR2 FQNEAQ (reference sequence). Deletions cut 2 bases from V and 6 bases from J, with 8 bases between. DNA of the CDR3: TGTGCCAGCAGCTTACGAGGGGGCGAGCAGTACTTC. It yields the protein CASSLRGGEQYF.